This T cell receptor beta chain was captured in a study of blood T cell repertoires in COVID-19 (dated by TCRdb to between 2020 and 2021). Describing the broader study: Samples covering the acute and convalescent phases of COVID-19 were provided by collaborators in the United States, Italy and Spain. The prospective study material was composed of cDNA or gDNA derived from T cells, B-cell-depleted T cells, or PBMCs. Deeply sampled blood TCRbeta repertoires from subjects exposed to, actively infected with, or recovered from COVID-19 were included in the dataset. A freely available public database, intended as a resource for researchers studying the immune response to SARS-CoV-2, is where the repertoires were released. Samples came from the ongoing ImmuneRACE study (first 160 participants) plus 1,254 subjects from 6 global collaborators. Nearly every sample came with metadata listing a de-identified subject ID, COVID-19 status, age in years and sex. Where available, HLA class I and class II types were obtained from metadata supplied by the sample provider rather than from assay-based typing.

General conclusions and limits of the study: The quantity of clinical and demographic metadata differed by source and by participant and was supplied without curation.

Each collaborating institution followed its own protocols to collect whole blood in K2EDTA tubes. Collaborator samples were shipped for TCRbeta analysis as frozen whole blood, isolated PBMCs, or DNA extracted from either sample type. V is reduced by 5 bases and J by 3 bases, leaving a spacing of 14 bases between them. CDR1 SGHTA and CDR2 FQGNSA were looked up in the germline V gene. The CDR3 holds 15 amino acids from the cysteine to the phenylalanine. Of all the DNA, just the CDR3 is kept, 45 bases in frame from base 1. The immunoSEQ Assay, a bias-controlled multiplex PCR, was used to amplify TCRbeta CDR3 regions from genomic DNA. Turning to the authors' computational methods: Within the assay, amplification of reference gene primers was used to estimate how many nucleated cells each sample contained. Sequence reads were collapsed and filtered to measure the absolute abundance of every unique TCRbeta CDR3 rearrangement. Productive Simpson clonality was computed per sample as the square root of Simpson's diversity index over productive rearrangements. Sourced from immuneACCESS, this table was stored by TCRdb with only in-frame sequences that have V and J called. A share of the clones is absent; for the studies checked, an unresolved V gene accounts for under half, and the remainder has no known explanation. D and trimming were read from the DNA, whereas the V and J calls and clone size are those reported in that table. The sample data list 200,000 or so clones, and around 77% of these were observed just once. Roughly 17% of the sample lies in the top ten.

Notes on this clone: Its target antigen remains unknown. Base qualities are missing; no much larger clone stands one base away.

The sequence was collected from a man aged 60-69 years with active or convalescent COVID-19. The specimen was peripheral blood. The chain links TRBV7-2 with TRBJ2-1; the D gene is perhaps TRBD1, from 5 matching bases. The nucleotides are TGTGCCAGCAGCCCAGAGGACACGTACTACAATGAGCAGTTCTTC. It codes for CASSPEDTYYNEQFF. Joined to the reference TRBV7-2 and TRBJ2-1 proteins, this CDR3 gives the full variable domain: GAGVSQSPSNKVTEKGKDVELRCDPISGHTALYWYRQSLGQGLEFLIYFQGNSAPDKSGLPSDRFSAERTGGSVSTLTIQRTQQEDSAVYLCASSPEDTYYNEQFFGPGTRLTVL.